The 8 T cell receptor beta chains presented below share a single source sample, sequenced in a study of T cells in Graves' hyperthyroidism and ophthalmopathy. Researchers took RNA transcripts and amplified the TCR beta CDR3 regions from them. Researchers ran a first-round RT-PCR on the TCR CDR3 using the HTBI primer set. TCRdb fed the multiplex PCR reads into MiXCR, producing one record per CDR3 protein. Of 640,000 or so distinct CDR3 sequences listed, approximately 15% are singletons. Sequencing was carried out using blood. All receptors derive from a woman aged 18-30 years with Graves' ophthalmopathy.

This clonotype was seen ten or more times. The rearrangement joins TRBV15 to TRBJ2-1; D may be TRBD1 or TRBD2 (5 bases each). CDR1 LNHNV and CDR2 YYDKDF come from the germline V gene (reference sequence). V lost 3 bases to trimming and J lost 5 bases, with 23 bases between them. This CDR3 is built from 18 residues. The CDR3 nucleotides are TGTGCCACCAGCAGTTTATTAGGGTGGGACCCCGACCACAATGAGCAGTTCTTC. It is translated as CATSSLLGWDPDHNEQFF.

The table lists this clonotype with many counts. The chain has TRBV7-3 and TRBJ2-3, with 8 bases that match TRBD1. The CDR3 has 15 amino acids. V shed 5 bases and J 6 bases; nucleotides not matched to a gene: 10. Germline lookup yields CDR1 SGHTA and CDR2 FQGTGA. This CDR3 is CASSHGTGGADTQYF. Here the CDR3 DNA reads TGTGCCAGCAGCCATGGGACAGGCGGTGCGGATACGCAGTATTTT.

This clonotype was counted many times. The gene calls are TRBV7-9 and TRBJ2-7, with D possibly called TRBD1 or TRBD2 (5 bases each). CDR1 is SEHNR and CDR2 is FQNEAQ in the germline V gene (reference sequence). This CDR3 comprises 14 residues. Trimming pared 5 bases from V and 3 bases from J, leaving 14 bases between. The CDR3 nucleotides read TGTGCCAGCAGCCCCCGGGACGGGGACTACGAGCAGTACTTC. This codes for CASSPRDGDYEQYF.

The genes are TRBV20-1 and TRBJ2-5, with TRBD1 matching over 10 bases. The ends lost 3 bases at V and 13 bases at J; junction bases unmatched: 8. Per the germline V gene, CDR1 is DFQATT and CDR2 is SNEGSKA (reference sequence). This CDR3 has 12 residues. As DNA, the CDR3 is TGCAGTGCTAGCCCCGACAGGGGGCGGTTGTACTTC. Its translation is CSASPDRGRLYF.

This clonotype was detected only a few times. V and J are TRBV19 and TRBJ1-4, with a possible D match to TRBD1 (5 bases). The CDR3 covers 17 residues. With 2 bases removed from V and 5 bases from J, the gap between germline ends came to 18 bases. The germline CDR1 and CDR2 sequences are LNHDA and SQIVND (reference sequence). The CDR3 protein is CASSIIRLRDRNEKLFF. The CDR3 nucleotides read TGTGCCAGTAGTATAATTCGTTTGAGGGACCGGAATGAAAAACTGTTTTTT.

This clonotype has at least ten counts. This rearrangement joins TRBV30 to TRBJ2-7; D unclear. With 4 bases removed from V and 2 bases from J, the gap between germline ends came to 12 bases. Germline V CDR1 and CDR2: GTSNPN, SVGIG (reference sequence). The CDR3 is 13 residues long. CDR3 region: CAWMGRTTYEQYF. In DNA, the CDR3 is TGTGCCTGGATGGGCAGGACGACCTACGAGCAGTACTTC. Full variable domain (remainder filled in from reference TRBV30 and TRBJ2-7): SQTIHQWPATLVQPVGSPLSLECTVEGTSNPNLYWYRQAAGRGLQLLFYSVGIGQISSEVPQNLSASRPQDRQFILSSKKLLLSDSGFYLCAWMGRTTYEQYFGPGTRLTVT.

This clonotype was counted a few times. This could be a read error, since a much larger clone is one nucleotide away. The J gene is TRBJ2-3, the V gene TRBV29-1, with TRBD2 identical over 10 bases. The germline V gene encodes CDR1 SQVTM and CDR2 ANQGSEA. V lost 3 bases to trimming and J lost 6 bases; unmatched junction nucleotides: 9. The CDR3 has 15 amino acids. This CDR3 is CSVDMVGAGGDTQYF. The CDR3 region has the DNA TGCAGCGTTGATATGGTAGGAGCGGGAGGGGATACGCAGTATTTT.

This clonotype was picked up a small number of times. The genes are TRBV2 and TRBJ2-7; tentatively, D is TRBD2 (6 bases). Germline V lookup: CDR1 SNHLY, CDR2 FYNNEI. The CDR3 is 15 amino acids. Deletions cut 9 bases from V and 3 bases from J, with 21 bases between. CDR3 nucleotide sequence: TGTGCCAGTAGTATAGGAAGCGGGCCTTTCTACGAGCAGTACTTC. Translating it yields CASSIGSGPFYEQYF.